This T cell receptor (beta chain) was recovered during a study of neurological immune-mediated disorders. With 10-nucleotide random UMIs, 5'RACE was used to make the cDNA. Via MiXCR, TCRdb re-called the 5' RACE reads, giving one row per CDR3 protein. This sample has roughly 56,000 distinct CDR3 sequences, with roughly 10% found just once. This clonotype was recorded at least ten times. No antigen is known for it. Where libraries were unsorted, they were derived from 2 million PBMCs stored at -80 degrees C. With 0 bases removed from V and 5 bases from J, the gap between germline ends came to 11 bases. This CDR3 is 14 amino acids long. Per the germline V gene, CDR1 is SGDLS and CDR2 is YYNGEE. Findings and limits, study-wide: No expanded-clone CDR3 amino acid sequence recurred across subjects, suggesting private TCR-beta repertoires.

Sequencing was carried out using PBMCs. V usage is TRBV9 and J usage is TRBJ2-5; D may correspond to TRBD1 or TRBD2 (5 bases each). The receptor was isolated from a man in his 60s in good health. This CDR3 reads CASSVEGSRETQYF. In DNA, the CDR3 is TGTGCCAGCAGCGTAGAGGGGAGCCGGGAGACCCAGTACTTC.